Many counts were recorded for the clone carrying this T cell receptor beta chain. This sample is part of a study of T cells of healthy individuals. There are 16 residues in the CDR3. The V segment lost 5 bases and the J segment 3 bases; nucleotides outside the gene matches: 11. CDR1 DFQATT and CDR2 SNEGSKA come from the germline V gene (reference sequence). TCRdb reprocessed the 5' RACE reads with MiXCR, giving one entry per CDR3 protein. The sample has approximately 100,000 distinct CDR3 sequences; around 17% are singletons. The gene calls are TRBV20-1 and TRBJ2-1, with TRBD2 matching 9 bases. This TCR came from a human donor in good health. CDR3 region: CSARRASGANYNEQFF. Written as DNA, the CDR3 is TGCAGTGCTCGGAGGGCTAGCGGGGCGAACTACAATGAGCAGTTCTTC.